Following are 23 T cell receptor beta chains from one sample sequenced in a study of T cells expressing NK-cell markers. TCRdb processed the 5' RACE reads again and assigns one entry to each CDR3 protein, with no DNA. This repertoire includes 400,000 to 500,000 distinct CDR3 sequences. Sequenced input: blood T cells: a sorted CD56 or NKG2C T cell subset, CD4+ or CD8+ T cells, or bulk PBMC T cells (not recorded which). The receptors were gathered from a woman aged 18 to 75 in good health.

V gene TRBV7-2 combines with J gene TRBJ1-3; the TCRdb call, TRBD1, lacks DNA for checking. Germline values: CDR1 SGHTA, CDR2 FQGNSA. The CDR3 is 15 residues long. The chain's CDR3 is CASSLGGASGNTIYF.

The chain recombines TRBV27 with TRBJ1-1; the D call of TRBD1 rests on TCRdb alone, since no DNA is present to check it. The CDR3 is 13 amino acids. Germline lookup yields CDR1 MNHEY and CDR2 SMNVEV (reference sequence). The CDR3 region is CASARTGASEAFF.

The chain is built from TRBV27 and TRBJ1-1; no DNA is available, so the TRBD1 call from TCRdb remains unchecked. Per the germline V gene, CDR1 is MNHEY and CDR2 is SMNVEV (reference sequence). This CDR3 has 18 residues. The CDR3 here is CASSLTSGEDAVDTEAFF.

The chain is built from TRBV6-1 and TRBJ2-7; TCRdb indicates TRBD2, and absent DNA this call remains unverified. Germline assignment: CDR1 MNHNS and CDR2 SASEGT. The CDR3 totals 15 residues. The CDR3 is CASSKGTSGSYEQYF.

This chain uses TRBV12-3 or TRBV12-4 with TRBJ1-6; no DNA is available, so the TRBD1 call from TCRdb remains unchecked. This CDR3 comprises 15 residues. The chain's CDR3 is CASSFFGGRDSPLHF.

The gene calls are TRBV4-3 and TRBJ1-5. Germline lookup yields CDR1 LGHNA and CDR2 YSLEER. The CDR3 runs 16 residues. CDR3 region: CASSQEVGKSNQPQHF.

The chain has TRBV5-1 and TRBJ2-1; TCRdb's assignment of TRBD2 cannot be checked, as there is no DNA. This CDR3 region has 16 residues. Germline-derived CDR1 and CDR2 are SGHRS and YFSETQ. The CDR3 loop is CASSFASGGGYNEQFF. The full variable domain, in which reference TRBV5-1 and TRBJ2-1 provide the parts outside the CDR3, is KAGVTQTPRYLIKTRGQQVTLSCSPISGHRSVSWYQQTPGQGLQFLFEYFSETQRNKGNFPGRFSGRQFSNSRSEMNVSTLELGDSALYLCASSFASGGGYNEQFFGPGTRLTVL.

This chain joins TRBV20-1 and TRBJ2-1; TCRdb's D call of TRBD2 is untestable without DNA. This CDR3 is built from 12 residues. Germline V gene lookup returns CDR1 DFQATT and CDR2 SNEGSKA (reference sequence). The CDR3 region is CSARPDLYEQFF.

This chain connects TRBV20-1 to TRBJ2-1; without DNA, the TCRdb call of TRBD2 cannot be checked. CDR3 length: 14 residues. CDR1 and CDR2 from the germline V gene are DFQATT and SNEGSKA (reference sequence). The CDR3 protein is CSARRLAGGDEQFF.

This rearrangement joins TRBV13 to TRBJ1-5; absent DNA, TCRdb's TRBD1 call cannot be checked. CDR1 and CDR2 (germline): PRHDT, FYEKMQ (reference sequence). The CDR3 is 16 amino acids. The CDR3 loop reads CASSLGGTGGYQPQHF.

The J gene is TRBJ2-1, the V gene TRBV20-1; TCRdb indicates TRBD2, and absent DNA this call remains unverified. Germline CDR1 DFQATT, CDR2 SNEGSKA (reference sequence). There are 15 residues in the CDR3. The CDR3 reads CSATRLAGAYNEQFF.

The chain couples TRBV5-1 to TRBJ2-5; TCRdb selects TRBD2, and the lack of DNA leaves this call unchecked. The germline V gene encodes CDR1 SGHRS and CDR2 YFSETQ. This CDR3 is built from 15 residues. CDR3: CASTPSGGASETQYF.

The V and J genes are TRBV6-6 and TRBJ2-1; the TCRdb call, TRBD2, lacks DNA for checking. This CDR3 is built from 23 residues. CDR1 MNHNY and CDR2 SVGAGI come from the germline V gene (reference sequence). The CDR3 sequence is CASSPRSASGRTELYSSYNEQFF.

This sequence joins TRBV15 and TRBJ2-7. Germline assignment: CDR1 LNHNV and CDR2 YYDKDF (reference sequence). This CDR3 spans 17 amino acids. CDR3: CATSRDGMRLQNYEQYF. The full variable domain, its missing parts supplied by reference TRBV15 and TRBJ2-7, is DAMVIQNPRYQVTQFGKPVTLSCSQTLNHNVMYWYQQKSSQAPKLLFHYYDKDFNNEADTPDNFQSRRPNTSFCFLDIRSPGLGDTAMYLCATSRDGMRLQNYEQYFGPGTRLTVT.

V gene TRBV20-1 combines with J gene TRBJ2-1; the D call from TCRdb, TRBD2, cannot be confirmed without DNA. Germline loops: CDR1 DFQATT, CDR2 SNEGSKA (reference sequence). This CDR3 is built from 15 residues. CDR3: CSGRSLAGDRGEQFF.

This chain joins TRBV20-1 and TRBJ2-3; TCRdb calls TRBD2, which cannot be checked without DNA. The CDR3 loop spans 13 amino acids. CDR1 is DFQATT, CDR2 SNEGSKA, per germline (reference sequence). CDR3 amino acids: CSAPGPGADTQYF.

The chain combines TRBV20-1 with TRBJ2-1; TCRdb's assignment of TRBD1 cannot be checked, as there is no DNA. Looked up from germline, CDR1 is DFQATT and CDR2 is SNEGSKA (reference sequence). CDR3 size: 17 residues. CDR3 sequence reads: CSASEASGTSSYNEQFF.

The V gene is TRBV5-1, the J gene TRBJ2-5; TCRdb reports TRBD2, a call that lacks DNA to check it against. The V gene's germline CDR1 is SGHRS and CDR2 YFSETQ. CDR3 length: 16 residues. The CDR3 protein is CASSLETSEYQETQYF.

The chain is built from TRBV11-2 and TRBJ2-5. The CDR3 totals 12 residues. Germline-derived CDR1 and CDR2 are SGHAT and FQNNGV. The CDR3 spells CASSTNFETQYF.

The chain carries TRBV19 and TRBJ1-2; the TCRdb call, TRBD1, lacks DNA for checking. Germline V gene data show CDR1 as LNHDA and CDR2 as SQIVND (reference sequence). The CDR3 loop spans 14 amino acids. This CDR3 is CASSREQGNYGYTF.

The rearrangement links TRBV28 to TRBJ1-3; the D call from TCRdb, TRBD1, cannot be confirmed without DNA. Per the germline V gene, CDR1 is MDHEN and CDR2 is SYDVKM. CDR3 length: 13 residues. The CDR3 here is CASSVQGENTIYF.

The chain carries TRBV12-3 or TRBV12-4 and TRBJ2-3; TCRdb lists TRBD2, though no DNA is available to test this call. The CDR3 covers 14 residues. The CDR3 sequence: CASRHSGQTDTQYF.

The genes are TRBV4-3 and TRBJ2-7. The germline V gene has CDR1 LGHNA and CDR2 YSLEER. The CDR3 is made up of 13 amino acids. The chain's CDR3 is CASSQDRGYEQYF.